A selection of T cell receptor beta chains follows, all from one sample in a study of Ad26.COV2.S vaccination and SARS-CoV-2 variants. Method: immunoSEQ multiplex PCR; TCRdb's copy keeps in-frame clones and lacks some. The table has 350,000 to 400,000 clones, 70% to 90% seen once. The input for sequencing was peripheral blood, taken in a trial of Ad26.COV2.S vaccine versus placebo. The receptor set was obtained from a person aged 18-65 years who received the Ad26.COV2.S COVID-19 vaccine or a placebo. Both conserved end residues are part of each CDR3. Each record gives: V gene, D gene, J gene, clone size, CDR3 protein, CDR3 DNA. A D gene is named only where the DNA matches it firmly. Part of the rows lack a size; the others show once, few, many or a class for expanded clones.

v_gene: TRBV6-5; d_gene: -; j_gene: TRBJ1-2; abundance: -; CDR3aa: CASRPTGFRGYTF; CDR3nt: TGTGCCAGCAGACCCACAGGGTTTCGTGGCTACACCTTC
v_gene: TRBV19; d_gene: -; j_gene: TRBJ1-1; abundance: -; CDR3aa: CASDPAGLWGFTGTEAFF; CDR3nt: TGTGCCAGTGATCCTGCCGGACTATGGGGCTTTACGGGGACTGAAGCTTTCTTT
v_gene: TRBV6-5; d_gene: -; j_gene: TRBJ1-5; abundance: -; CDR3aa: CASSIQGNQPQHF; CDR3nt: TGTGCCAGCAGTATCCAGGGGAATCAGCCCCAGCATTTT
v_gene: TRBV10-3; d_gene: TRBD1; j_gene: TRBJ2-5; abundance: -; CDR3aa: CAIGTGGMKTQYF; CDR3nt: TGTGCCATTGGGACAGGGGGCATGAAGACCCAGTACTTC
v_gene: TRBV10-2; d_gene: -; j_gene: TRBJ2-1; abundance: -; CDR3aa: CASSEKRRISYNEQFF; CDR3nt: TGCGCCAGCAGTGAGAAGCGGAGGATCTCCTACAATGAGCAGTTCTTC
v_gene: TRBV28; d_gene: -; j_gene: TRBJ2-3; abundance: -; CDR3aa: CASSFWQGKGDTQYF; CDR3nt: TGTGCCAGCAGTTTCTGGCAGGGGAAAGGAGATACGCAGTATTTT
v_gene: TRBV7-2; d_gene: -; j_gene: TRBJ1-2; abundance: once; CDR3aa: CASSPDSNYGYTF; CDR3nt: TGTGCCAGCAGCCCGGACAGTAACTATGGCTACACCTTC
v_gene: TRBV5-1; d_gene: TRBD1; j_gene: TRBJ2-7; abundance: -; CDR3aa: CASSLASSGTGGRYEQYF; CDR3nt: TGCGCCAGCAGCTTGGCCTCTTCCGGGACAGGGGGCAGATACGAGCAGTACTTC
v_gene: TRBV10-3; d_gene: -; j_gene: TRBJ1-1; abundance: few; CDR3aa: CAAQQGFEAFF; CDR3nt: TGTGCCGCACAACAGGGTTTTGAAGCTTTCTTT
v_gene: TRBV28; d_gene: -; j_gene: TRBJ1-2; abundance: -; CDR3aa: CASSIRQEFYGYTF; CDR3nt: TGTGCCAGCAGTATAAGACAGGAGTTCTATGGCTACACCTTC
v_gene: TRBV10-3; d_gene: TRBD1; j_gene: TRBJ2-7; abundance: -; CDR3aa: CAISDLEQGAYEQYF; CDR3nt: TGTGCCATCAGTGACTTGGAACAGGGGGCCTACGAGCAGTACTTC
v_gene: TRBV2; d_gene: -; j_gene: TRBJ2-7; abundance: -; CDR3aa: CASSEWQSKYF; CDR3nt: TGTGCCAGCAGTGAGTGGCAGAGTAAGTACTTC
v_gene: TRBV10-2; d_gene: TRBD1; j_gene: TRBJ1-1; abundance: -; CDR3aa: CASTLQGMNTEAFF; CDR3nt: TGCGCCAGCACCTTACAGGGGATGAACACTGAAGCTTTCTTT
v_gene: TRBV28; d_gene: -; j_gene: TRBJ2-5; abundance: -; CDR3aa: CATPPGTEQETQYF; CDR3nt: TGTGCCACCCCCCCCGGGACGGAACAAGAGACCCAGTACTTC
v_gene: TRBV20-1; d_gene: -; j_gene: TRBJ1-2; abundance: -; CDR3aa: CSASSGVGYTF; CDR3nt: TGCAGTGCCTCTTCAGGGGTTGGCTACACCTTC
v_gene: TRBV6-5; d_gene: -; j_gene: TRBJ1-1; abundance: once; CDR3aa: CASSRDGRASTEAFF; CDR3nt: TGTGCCAGCAGCAGAGATGGCAGGGCGTCGACTGAAGCTTTCTTT
v_gene: TRBV21-1; d_gene: -; j_gene: TRBJ2-7; abundance: -; CDR3aa: CASSRLTSENCYEQYF; CDR3nt: TGTGCCAGCAGCAGACTGACGTCGGAGAACTGTTACGAGCAGTACTTC
v_gene: TRBV6-5; d_gene: TRBD1; j_gene: TRBJ1-1; abundance: once; CDR3aa: CASSYSVRQGAFF; CDR3nt: TGTGCCAGCAGTTACTCAGTGAGACAGGGAGCTTTCTTT
v_gene: TRBV7-9; d_gene: -; j_gene: TRBJ2-7; abundance: -; CDR3aa: CASSSNRDPWPYEQYF; CDR3nt: TGTGCCAGCAGCTCAAACCGGGACCCATGGCCTTACGAGCAGTACTTC
v_gene: TRBV6-2/TRBV6-3; d_gene: TRBD2; j_gene: TRBJ2-7; abundance: once; CDR3aa: CASSYLREGNEQYF; CDR3nt: TGTGCCAGCAGTTACTTGCGGGAGGGGAACGAGCAGTACTTC
v_gene: TRBV30; d_gene: -; j_gene: TRBJ1-2; abundance: -; CDR3aa: CAWSRAGAGGYTF; CDR3nt: TGTGCCTGGAGCCGGGCAGGGGCCGGGGGCTACACCTTC
v_gene: TRBV30; d_gene: -; j_gene: TRBJ1-2; abundance: -; CDR3aa: CAWAAGFNYGYTF; CDR3nt: TGTGCCTGGGCCGCAGGGTTTAACTATGGCTACACCTTC
v_gene: TRBV4-1; d_gene: -; j_gene: TRBJ1-4; abundance: -; CDR3aa: CASSQDGGGEEKLFF; CDR3nt: TGCGCCAGCAGCCAAGATGGAGGGGGTGAAGAAAAACTGTTTTTT
v_gene: TRBV28; d_gene: -; j_gene: TRBJ1-3; abundance: -; CDR3aa: CASSLQGGPGNTIYF; CDR3nt: TGTGCCAGCAGTTTACAGGGCGGACCCGGAAACACCATATATTTT
v_gene: TRBV27; d_gene: -; j_gene: TRBJ2-7; abundance: -; CDR3aa: CATGHARYEQYF; CDR3nt: TGTGCCACCGGGCACGCCCGCTACGAGCAGTACTTC
v_gene: TRBV3-1/TRBV3-2; d_gene: -; j_gene: TRBJ2-1; abundance: -; CDR3aa: CASTAEIADSYNEQFF; CDR3nt: TGTGCCAGCACCGCCGAAATAGCGGACTCCTACAATGAGCAGTTCTTC
v_gene: TRBV10-1; d_gene: TRBD1; j_gene: TRBJ2-2; abundance: -; CDR3aa: CASSDRGLGELFF; CDR3nt: TGCGCCAGCAGTGACAGGGGGCTCGGGGAGCTGTTTTTT
v_gene: TRBV6-5; d_gene: -; j_gene: TRBJ1-3; abundance: -; CDR3aa: CANRTLSSGNTIYF; CDR3nt: TGTGCCAACAGGACTCTGAGCTCTGGAAACACCATATATTTT
v_gene: TRBV7-2; d_gene: -; j_gene: TRBJ2-3; abundance: -; CDR3aa: CASSLGHGPIGTQYF; CDR3nt: TGTGCCAGCAGCTTGGGACACGGCCCCATTGGGACGCAGTATTTT
v_gene: TRBV7-2; d_gene: TRBD1; j_gene: TRBJ2-1; abundance: -; CDR3aa: CASSKPGQTYNEQFF; CDR3nt: TGTGCCAGCAGCAAACCGGGACAGACCTACAATGAGCAGTTCTTC
v_gene: TRBV19; d_gene: -; j_gene: TRBJ1-4; abundance: -; CDR3aa: CASMGFLGNEKLFF; CDR3nt: TGTGCCAGTATGGGATTTTTGGGGAATGAAAAACTGTTTTTT
v_gene: TRBV5-6; d_gene: TRBD1; j_gene: TRBJ2-1; abundance: -; CDR3aa: CASSLTKGASGKEQFF; CDR3nt: TGTGCCAGCAGCTTGACCAAGGGGGCCTCTGGGAAGGAGCAGTTCTTC
v_gene: TRBV7-2; d_gene: TRBD1; j_gene: TRBJ1-2; abundance: -; CDR3aa: CASSLAKGGAQDRGDGYTF; CDR3nt: TGTGCCAGCAGCTTAGCAAAGGGCGGCGCTCAGGACAGGGGGGATGGCTACACCTTC
v_gene: TRBV20-1; d_gene: -; j_gene: TRBJ2-5; abundance: -; CDR3aa: CSARRETQYF; CDR3nt: TGCAGTGCCCGAAGAGAGACCCAGTACTTC
v_gene: TRBV28; d_gene: TRBD1; j_gene: TRBJ2-7; abundance: -; CDR3aa: CASSRAGQALQAGF; CDR3nt: TGTGCCAGCAGTCGTGCCGGACAGGCCTTACAAGCAGGCTTC
v_gene: TRBV27; d_gene: -; j_gene: TRBJ1-1; abundance: once; CDR3aa: CASTAAGKAEAFF; CDR3nt: TGTGCCAGCACCGCGGCGGGGAAGGCTGAAGCTTTCTTT
v_gene: TRBV7-2; d_gene: TRBD1; j_gene: TRBJ2-5; abundance: once; CDR3aa: CASSTGTGGGQYF; CDR3nt: TGTGCCAGCAGTACCGGGACAGGGGGGGGCCAGTACTTC
v_gene: TRBV4-3; d_gene: TRBD1; j_gene: TRBJ1-1; abundance: many; CDR3aa: CASSQETGGMNTEAFF; CDR3nt: TGCGCCAGCAGCCAAGAGACAGGGGGGATGAACACTGAAGCTTTCTTT
v_gene: TRBV5-6; d_gene: TRBD2; j_gene: TRBJ2-3; abundance: -; CDR3aa: CASSLGGLDRADTQYF; CDR3nt: TGTGCCAGCAGCTTGGGGGGACTAGACCGCGCAGATACGCAGTATTTT
v_gene: TRBV5-1; d_gene: -; j_gene: TRBJ2-5; abundance: -; CDR3aa: CASSFKETQYF; CDR3nt: TGCGCCAGCAGCTTTAAGGAGACCCAGTACTTC
v_gene: TRBV7-2; d_gene: -; j_gene: TRBJ1-4; abundance: -; CDR3aa: CASSSGGRGGKLFF; CDR3nt: TGTGCCAGCAGCTCGGGGGGAAGAGGGGGAAAACTGTTTTTT
v_gene: TRBV6-5; d_gene: TRBD2; j_gene: TRBJ2-2; abundance: -; CDR3aa: CASSYGSSGSGELFF; CDR3nt: TGTGCCAGCAGTTACGGGTCTAGCGGGAGTGGGGAGCTGTTTTTT
v_gene: TRBV7-2; d_gene: -; j_gene: TRBJ2-2; abundance: -; CDR3aa: CASRAGELNTGELFF; CDR3nt: TGTGCCAGCAGAGCAGGGGAGCTGAACACCGGGGAGCTGTTTTTT
v_gene: TRBV11-3; d_gene: -; j_gene: TRBJ2-1; abundance: -; CDR3aa: CASSLAPPSSQFF; CDR3nt: TGTGCCAGCAGCTTAGCCCCCCCTAGTAGTCAGTTCTTC
v_gene: TRBV7-2; d_gene: TRBD1; j_gene: TRBJ2-7; abundance: once; CDR3aa: CASSLATGGGYEQYF; CDR3nt: TGTGCCAGCAGCTTAGCGACAGGGGGCGGCTACGAGCAGTACTTC
v_gene: TRBV3-1/TRBV3-2; d_gene: TRBD2; j_gene: TRBJ2-5; abundance: -; CDR3aa: CASSTMTSGRKETQYF; CDR3nt: TGTGCCAGCAGTACCATGACTAGCGGGAGGAAGGAGACCCAGTACTTC
v_gene: TRBV28; d_gene: -; j_gene: TRBJ1-5; abundance: -; CDR3aa: CASSLTGTAGQPQHF; CDR3nt: TGTGCCAGCAGTTTAACCGGGACGGCCGGGCAGCCCCAGCATTTT
v_gene: TRBV15; d_gene: -; j_gene: TRBJ2-1; abundance: -; CDR3aa: CATSRGADEQFF; CDR3nt: TGTGCCACCAGCAGAGGAGCGGATGAGCAGTTCTTC
v_gene: TRBV5-1; d_gene: -; j_gene: TRBJ1-6; abundance: -; CDR3aa: CASTPGQKNSPLHF; CDR3nt: TGCGCCAGCACTCCGGGACAAAAAAATTCACCCCTCCACTTT